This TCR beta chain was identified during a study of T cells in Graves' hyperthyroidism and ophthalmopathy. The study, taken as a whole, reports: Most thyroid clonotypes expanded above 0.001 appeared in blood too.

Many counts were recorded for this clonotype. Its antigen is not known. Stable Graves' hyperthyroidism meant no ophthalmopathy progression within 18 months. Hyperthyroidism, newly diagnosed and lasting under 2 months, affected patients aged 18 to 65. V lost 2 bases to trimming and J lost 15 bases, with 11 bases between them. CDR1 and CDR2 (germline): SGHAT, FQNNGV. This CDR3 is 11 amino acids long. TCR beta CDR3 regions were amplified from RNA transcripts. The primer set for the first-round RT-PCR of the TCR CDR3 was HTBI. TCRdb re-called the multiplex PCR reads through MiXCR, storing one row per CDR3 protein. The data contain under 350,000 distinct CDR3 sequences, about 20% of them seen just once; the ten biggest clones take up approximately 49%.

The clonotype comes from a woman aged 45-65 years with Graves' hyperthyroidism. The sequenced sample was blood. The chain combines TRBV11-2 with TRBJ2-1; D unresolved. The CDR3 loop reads CASSLQGPPFF. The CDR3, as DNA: TGTGCCAGCAGCTTACAAGGACCCCCGTTCTTC.